This T cell receptor (beta chain) stems from a study of OX40 agonist ivuxolimab in advanced cancers. Sequenced by immunoSEQ multiplex PCR; TCRdb stores in-frame clones only, minus some. Of about 88,000 clones listed, around 85% are singletons. This CDR3 comprises 14 residues. Trimming shortened V by 7 bases and J by 9 bases, and 16 bases separated the two germline ends. Germline CDR1 MGHDK, CDR2 SYGVNS. This receptor was obtained from an adult with an advanced solid tumor such as melanoma, head and neck, liver or kidney cancer. Sample: CD4+ or CD8+ T cells sorted from blood, taken in a trial of the OX40 agonist ivuxolimab. This chain joins TRBV25-1 and TRBJ1-6; D is possibly TRBD1 (5 bases). The CDR3 loop reads CASTPGLGPSPLHF. The CDR3 DNA is TGTGCCAGCACCCCGGGGCTGGGCCCTTCACCCCTCCACTTT. Based on the CDR3 plus reference TRBV25-1 and TRBJ1-6, the full variable domain is EADIYQTPRYLVIGTGKKITLECSQTMGHDKMYWYQQDPGMELHLIHYSYGVNSTEKGDLSSESTVSRIRTEHFPLTLESARPSHTSQYLCASTPGLGPSPLHFGNGTRLTVT.